Each of the 25 T cell receptor beta chains below was sequenced from the same sample in a study of cytomegalovirus exposure and HLA in healthy donors. PCR was performed using 60 Vbeta and 13 Jbeta primers. TCRdb keeps only in-frame clones here, not all; method: immunoSEQ multiplex PCR. Of some 84,000 clones in the sample, roughly 64% were seen once. The sequenced sample was PBMCs. All receptors come from a woman aged 40 to 50 in good health and CMV-seropositive.

The chain uses TRBV19 and TRBJ1-2, with D unclear. The CDR3 is 14 residues long. Germline V gives CDR1 LNHDA, CDR2 SQIVND (reference sequence). V lost 4 bases and J 2 bases, leaving 11 bases between the germline ends. The CDR3 protein is CASSRETGNYGYTF. In nucleotides, the CDR3 is TGTGCCAGTAGTAGGGAGACGGGGAACTATGGCTACACCTTC.

This clone was found a few times. The chain couples TRBV28 to TRBJ1-5, with 9 nucleotides matching TRBD1. Germline trimming cut 7 bases from V and 4 bases from J; bases unmatched to any gene: 5. The length of the CDR3 is 14 residues. Germline-derived CDR1 and CDR2 are MDHEN and SYDVKM. The CDR3 loop is CASTPGQGNQPQHF. For the CDR3, the DNA is TGTGCCAGCACCCCGGGACAGGGAAATCAGCCCCAGCATTTT.

The V gene is TRBV14, the J gene TRBJ2-3, with 12 bases lining up with TRBD2. Germline V CDR1 and CDR2: SGHDN, FVKESK. The J segment lost 2 bases and the V segment lost 4 bases, leaving 4 bases of the junction unmatched. The CDR3 is 16 amino acids. This chain's CDR3 is CASSPWTSGTTDTQYF. CDR3 bases: TGTGCCAGCAGCCCCTGGACTAGCGGGACCACAGATACGCAGTATTTT.

This clone was counted only a few times. The chain combines TRBV5-1 with TRBJ2-5; weak D call: TRBD1 (5 bases). The germline V and J ends were trimmed by 3 bases and 1 base, with 10 bases remaining between them. This CDR3 is 14 amino acids long. Germline CDR1 and CDR2: SGHRS and YFSETQ. This CDR3 reads CASSSQGTQETQYF. CDR3 nucleotide sequence: TGCGCCAGCAGCTCCCAGGGAACCCAAGAGACCCAGTACTTC. Supplemented by reference TRBV5-1 and TRBJ2-5, the full variable domain reads KAGVTQTPRYLIKTRGQQVTLSCSPISGHRSVSWYQQTPGQGLQFLFEYFSETQRNKGNFPGRFSGRQFSNSRSEMNVSTLELGDSALYLCASSSQGTQETQYFGPGTRLLVL.

This sequence joins TRBV2 and TRBJ1-1; TRBD1 might be the D (5 bases). Trimming removed 1 base from V and 6 bases from J, with 12 bases in between. The CDR3 is 14 residues long. Germline V gene lookup returns CDR1 SNHLY and CDR2 FYNNEI. The CDR3 DNA sequence: TGTGCCAGCAGTGAAGACGGGCGGGGGGCTGAAGCTTTCTTT. Amino acids: CASSEDGRGAEAFF.

This chain links TRBV10-3 with TRBJ1-5, with 8 bases aligning to TRBD1. Losses at the gene ends were 9 bases for V and 4 bases for J; bases not matched to a gene: 5. The CDR3 extends over 13 amino acids. CDR1 and CDR2 from the germline V gene are ENHRY and SYGVKD. The CDR3 reads CAITDRANQPQHF. For the CDR3, the DNA is TGTGCCATTACGGACAGGGCAAATCAGCCCCAGCATTTT.

This chain links TRBV7-2 with TRBJ1-2, with unresolved D. Trimming pared 5 bases from V and 5 bases from J, leaving 6 bases between. The CDR3 has 11 residues. Germline loops: CDR1 SGHTA, CDR2 FQGNSA. CDR3 protein: CASSQRYGYTF. The CDR3 DNA sequence: TGTGCCAGCAGCCAGAGGTATGGCTACACCTTC. Full variable domain (outside the CDR3, taken from reference TRBV7-2 and TRBJ1-2): GAGVSQSPSNKVTEKGKDVELRCDPISGHTALYWYRQSLGQGLEFLIYFQGNSAPDKSGLPSDRFSAERTGGSVSTLTIQRTQQEDSAVYLCASSQRYGYTFGSGTRLTVV.

This chain connects TRBV29-1 to TRBJ1-3, with D tentatively TRBD1 (5 bases). The length of the CDR3 is 12 residues. Trimming pared 7 bases from V and 7 bases from J, leaving 14 bases between. Germline V gives CDR1 SQVTM, CDR2 ANQGSEA. CDR3 protein: CSAAPRGNTIYF. The DNA for the CDR3 is TGCAGCGCCGCCCCACGGGGGAACACCATATATTTT.

In its sample, this clone was seen a few times. The V call is TRBV18, the J call TRBJ2-3; 11 bases align to TRBD2. The germline V gene has CDR1 KGHSH and CDR2 LQKENI. Trimming at V came to 2 bases and at J to 6 bases, leaving 7 bases not matched to a gene. The CDR3 sequence is 16 residues long. The CDR3 loop is CASSPGGTSGVDTQYF. The DNA of the CDR3 is TGTGCCAGCTCACCAGGCGGGACTAGCGGAGTGGATACGCAGTATTTT.

V gene TRBV4-3 combines with J gene TRBJ1-1; D possibly corresponds to TRBD1 (6 bases). Germline CDR1 is LGHNA and CDR2 is YSLEER. V lost 0 bases and J lost 0, with 14 bases in between. This CDR3 contains 17 residues. This CDR3 reads CASSQDLLGQLNTEAFF. The CDR3 DNA is TGCGCCAGCAGCCAAGATCTTCTAGGACAGCTGAACACTGAAGCTTTCTTT.

The chain is built from TRBV11-2 and TRBJ2-1; 13 bases align to TRBD2. This CDR3 spans 15 amino acids. After removal of 1 base from V and 8 bases from J, the junction contained 2 bases not matched to a gene. Germline V lookup: CDR1 SGHAT, CDR2 FQNNGV. This CDR3 reads CASSLGTSGSYEQFF. The DNA of the CDR3 is TGTGCCAGCAGCTTAGGGACTAGCGGGAGCTATGAGCAGTTCTTC.

This clone has only a few counts. The V and J genes are TRBV2 and TRBJ2-6, with D perhaps TRBD1 (6 bases). The CDR3 totals 15 residues. V was shortened by 7 bases and J by 0 bases, with 10 bases between the two germline ends. Germline lookup yields CDR1 SNHLY and CDR2 FYNNEI. The chain's CDR3 is CASTGDNSGANVLTF. CDR3 sequence (DNA): TGTGCCAGCACAGGGGACAACTCTGGGGCCAACGTCCTGACTTTC. The full variable domain, in which reference TRBV2 and TRBJ2-6 provide the parts outside the CDR3, is EPEVTQTPSHQVTQMGQEVILRCVPISNHLYFYWYRQILGQKVEFLVSFYNNEISEKSEIFDDQFSVERPDGSNFTLKIRSTKLEDSAMYFCASTGDNSGANVLTFGAGSRLTVL.

This rearrangement joins TRBV4-1 to TRBJ1-4; D might be TRBD1 (5 bases). Germline V gene lookup returns CDR1 MGHRA and CDR2 YSYEKL. The CDR3 extends over 15 amino acids. Trimming removed 1 base from V and 5 bases from J, with 11 bases in between. The CDR3 DNA is TGCGCCAGCAGCCAAGGACAGCAGGAGAATGAAAAACTGTTTTTT. Amino acids: CASSQGQQENEKLFF.

This rearrangement joins TRBV18 to TRBJ2-2; D gene ambiguous. The CDR3 has 14 amino acids. CDR1 and CDR2 (germline): KGHSH, LQKENI. V lost 6 bases, J lost 1 base, and 9 bases lay in between. The CDR3 protein is CASSVSENTGELFF. The CDR3 DNA sequence: TGTGCCAGCTCTGTCAGCGAGAACACCGGGGAGCTGTTTTTT.

V gene TRBV7-9 combines with J gene TRBJ1-2, with D possibly matching TRBD1 (6 bases). The CDR3 sequence is 16 residues long. Trimming stripped 0 bases from V and 4 bases from J, with 15 bases between. Germline V gene data show CDR1 as SEHNR and CDR2 as FQNEAQ (reference sequence). CDR3 nucleotide sequence: TGTGCCAGCAGCTTAGCGGGGCAGGGGCAGGGCTATGGCTACACCTTC. It is translated as CASSLAGQGQGYGYTF.

This rearrangement joins TRBV2 to TRBJ1-2; D may be TRBD1 (5 bases). CDR1 and CDR2 (germline): SNHLY, FYNNEI. Trimming took 6 bases from V and 13 from J, leaving 24 bases between them. This CDR3 is 14 amino acids long. For the CDR3, the DNA is TGTGCCAGCAGGGGGGGGATAGGAGATGCTATTGGCACCTTC. Its protein product is CASRGGIGDAIGTF.

This clone has only a few counts. The genes are TRBV7-9 and TRBJ2-1, with TRBD2 identical over 11 bases. CDR3 length: 15 amino acids. V was pared by 4 bases and J by 6 bases, with 5 bases of the junction left unmatched. Germline values: CDR1 SEHNR, CDR2 FQNEAQ (reference sequence). The DNA of the CDR3 is TGTGCCAGCAGCTCCGTTAGCGGGAGGGGCAATGAGCAGTTCTTC. It is translated as CASSSVSGRGNEQFF.

J is TRBJ2-1 and V is TRBV7-2; the D gene is possibly TRBD2 (5 bases). Germline V gives CDR1 SGHTA, CDR2 FQGNSA. CDR3 size: 13 residues. Trimming removed 8 bases at V and 3 bases at J, with 11 bases between. The CDR3 reads CASSADYYNEQFF. For the CDR3, the DNA is TGTGCCAGCTCCGCCGACTACTACAATGAGCAGTTCTTC. The entire variable domain, with the rest obtained from reference TRBV7-2 and TRBJ2-1, is as follows: GAGVSQSPSNKVTEKGKDVELRCDPISGHTALYWYRQSLGQGLEFLIYFQGNSAPDKSGLPSDRFSAERTGGSVSTLTIQRTQQEDSAVYLCASSADYYNEQFFGPGTRLTVL.

This rearrangement joins TRBV4-1 to TRBJ1-1, with a possible D match to TRBD1 (6 bases). The V end was cut by 4 bases, the J end by 3 bases, with 15 bases between. This CDR3 has 15 amino acids. Germline V gene data show CDR1 as MGHRA and CDR2 as YSYEKL. As DNA, the CDR3 is TGCGCCAGCAGCCCCCGACAGGAAGGGGACACTGAAGCTTTCTTT. It codes for CASSPRQEGDTEAFF.

This sequence joins TRBV6-5 and TRBJ1-2; maybe TRBD1 (5 bases). The CDR3 spans 13 residues. Germline V lookup: CDR1 MNHEY, CDR2 SVGAGI. The V gene lost 4 bases and the J gene lost 1 base, with 7 bases spanning the gap. CDR3 amino acids: CASSLGLNYGYTF. In DNA form, the CDR3 reads TGTGCCAGCAGTTTGGGGCTTAACTATGGCTACACCTTC.

The DNA for the CDR3 is TGTGCCAGCAGCGTCCTCAAGCGGGCCCTCACAGATACGCAGTATTTT. This gives the protein CASSVLKRALTDTQYF. V and J are TRBV11-1 and TRBJ2-3; possible D gene TRBD2, 6 bases. From germline, CDR1 is SGHAT and CDR2 FQDESV (reference sequence). V was trimmed by 5 bases and J by 2 bases, leaving 17 bases between them. This CDR3 is built from 16 residues.

The genes are TRBV25-1 and TRBJ1-6; D uncertain. Trimming stripped 4 bases from V and 5 bases from J, with 6 bases between. The CDR3 is 13 amino acids. Germline values: CDR1 MGHDK, CDR2 SYGVNS. The DNA for the CDR3 is TGTGCCAGCAGTGCACACGATAATTCACCCCTCCACTTT. It is translated as CASSAHDNSPLHF.

The chain couples TRBV11-2 to TRBJ1-1; D gene ambiguous. Germline V gives CDR1 SGHAT, CDR2 FQNNGV. The CDR3 is made up of 14 amino acids. V was shortened by 1 base and J by 1 base, with 7 bases between the two germline ends. The CDR3 sequence: CASSLVAANTEAFF. The CDR3, as DNA: TGTGCCAGCAGCTTAGTAGCAGCGAACACTGAAGCTTTCTTT.

The V call is TRBV28, the J call TRBJ1-4; the match to TRBD1 covers 9 bases. Germline V gives CDR1 MDHEN, CDR2 SYDVKM. The ends lost 6 bases at V and 5 bases at J; junction bases unmatched: 7. CDR3 length equals 15 residues. This CDR3 is CASRRPGQGNEKLFF. CDR3 nucleotide sequence: TGTGCCAGCAGACGACCGGGACAGGGAAATGAAAAACTGTTTTTT.

The chain carries TRBV7-2 and TRBJ2-7; 10 nucleotides match TRBD2. The CDR3 is made up of 15 amino acids. V lost 1 base, J lost 2 bases, and 2 bases stayed unmatched. Per germline, CDR1 SGHTA and CDR2 FQGNSA. In DNA, the CDR3 is TGTGCCAGCAGCTTAGGGACTAGCGGCACCTACGAGCAGTACTTC. Protein sequence: CASSLGTSGTYEQYF.